This T cell receptor (beta chain) was observed in a study of cytomegalovirus exposure and HLA in healthy donors. The PCR was carried out with 60 Vbeta primers and 13 Jbeta primers. Method: immunoSEQ multiplex PCR; TCRdb's copy keeps in-frame clones and lacks some. In the table there are 150,000 to 190,000 clones, roughly 81% of which are singletons. Germline lookup yields CDR1 SGHAT and CDR2 FQNNGV. Deletions cut 9 bases from V and 0 bases from J, with 14 bases between. This CDR3 is built from 15 residues. Sequenced material: PBMCs. V usage is TRBV11-2 and J usage is TRBJ2-2, with D possibly matching TRBD2 (7 bases). The TCR was taken from a young woman in good health and CMV-seronegative. The CDR3 coding sequence is TGTGCCAGTTTCGGGGGGCTGTCGAACACCGGGGAGCTGTTTTTT. This sequence encodes CASFGGLSNTGELFF.